These T cell receptor beta chains were read from a single sample in a study of beta chain features in type 1 diabetes. Measured with immunoSEQ multiplex PCR; TCRdb has only the in-frame clones, and not every one. Seen here are approximately 170,000 clones, roughly 8% observed once, and the top ten hold approximately 0.5%. What was sequenced was central memory CD4+ T cells from blood. All receptors derive from a man aged 18 to 29 with type 1 diabetes. CDR3s include the opening cysteine and the closing phenylalanine or tryptophan. D genes are given only for firm matches. A clone size is listed for some rows: how often the clone was seen (once, few, many), or a class if it is expanded.

d_call,j_call,v_call,clone_size,cdr3_aa,cdr3_nt
TRBD1,TRBJ2-7,TRBV28,few,CASWDRDRGHEQYF,TGTGCCAGCTGGGATCGGGACAGGGGTCACGAGCAGTACTTC
TRBD2,TRBJ2-7,TRBV7-8,few,CASSSRTSGTYEQYF,TGTGCCAGCAGCTCTCGCACTAGCGGAACTTACGAGCAGTACTTC
TRBD1,TRBJ1-4,TRBV7-2,few,CASSLRQGREKLFF,TGTGCCAGCAGCTTACGACAGGGACGGGAAAAACTGTTTTTT
TRBD1,TRBJ1-6,TRBV28,NA,CASKAGQGTLPLHF,TGTGCCAGCAAGGCGGGACAGGGTACCCTCCCCCTCCACTTT
TRBD1,TRBJ2-7,TRBV18,NA,CASSPGQGIAYEQYF,TGTGCCAGCTCACCGGGACAGGGCATTGCCTACGAGCAGTACTTC
TRBD1,TRBJ1-2,TRBV2,many,CASTAGQSMYGYTF,TGTGCCAGCACGGCGGGACAGTCGATGTATGGCTACACCTTC
NA,TRBJ2-2,TRBV5-1,few,CASSPEGLAGELFF,TGCGCCAGCAGCCCCGAAGGACTCGCCGGGGAGCTGTTTTTT
TRBD1,TRBJ2-5,TRBV29-1,few,CSVAGTGGQETQYF,TGCAGCGTAGCCGGGACAGGGGGCCAAGAGACCCAGTACTTC
NA,TRBJ1-2,TRBV29-1,NA,CSVGGKTGQTYGYTF,TGCAGCGTTGGGGGTAAGACAGGCCAGACCTATGGCTACACCTTC
TRBD2,TRBJ2-3,TRBV9,few,CASSAGSSGRTDTQYF,TGTGCCAGCAGCGCCGGTTCTAGCGGGAGAACAGATACGCAGTATTTT
NA,TRBJ2-5,TRBV6-6,NA,CASSYLQETQYF,TGTGCCAGCAGTTACCTGCAAGAGACCCAGTACTTC